The clone carrying this T cell receptor (beta chain) was recorded many times. What it binds is unknown. The data originate from a study of human T cells and chemical hapten exposure. Study results and limitations: The number of TCRs over 1 in 1000 frequency stayed unchanged after DPC.

The CDR3 loop spans 16 amino acids. J was trimmed by 6 bases and V by 0 bases; bases with no gene match: 5. Extraction of total RNA was performed on unfractionated whole blood. For the library, individual cDNA molecules each received unique molecular identifiers. A single record per CDR3 protein comes from TCRdb applying MiXCR to the 5' RACE reads. This table holds some 78,000 distinct CDR3 sequences, approximately 8% found once. This clonotype originated in a male donor in good health. The chain joins TRBV12-3 or TRBV12-4 to TRBJ2-1, with TRBD2 matching 10 bases. CDR3 residues: CASSLAGASGGNEQFF. CDR3 DNA sequence: TGTGCCAGCAGTTTAGCGGGGGCTAGCGGGGGCAATGAGCAGTTCTTC.